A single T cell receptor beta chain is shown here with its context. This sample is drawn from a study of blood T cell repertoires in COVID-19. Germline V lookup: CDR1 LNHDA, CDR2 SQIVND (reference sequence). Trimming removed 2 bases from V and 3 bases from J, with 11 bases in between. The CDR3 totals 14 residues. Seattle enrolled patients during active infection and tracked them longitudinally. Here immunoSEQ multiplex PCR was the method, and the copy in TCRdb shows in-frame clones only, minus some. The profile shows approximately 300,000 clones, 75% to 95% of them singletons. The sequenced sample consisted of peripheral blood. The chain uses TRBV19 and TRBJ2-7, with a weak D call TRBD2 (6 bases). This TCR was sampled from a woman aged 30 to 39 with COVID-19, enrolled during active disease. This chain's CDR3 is CASSISWGGYEQYF. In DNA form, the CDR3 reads TGTGCCAGTAGTATATCCTGGGGAGGCTACGAGCAGTACTTC.